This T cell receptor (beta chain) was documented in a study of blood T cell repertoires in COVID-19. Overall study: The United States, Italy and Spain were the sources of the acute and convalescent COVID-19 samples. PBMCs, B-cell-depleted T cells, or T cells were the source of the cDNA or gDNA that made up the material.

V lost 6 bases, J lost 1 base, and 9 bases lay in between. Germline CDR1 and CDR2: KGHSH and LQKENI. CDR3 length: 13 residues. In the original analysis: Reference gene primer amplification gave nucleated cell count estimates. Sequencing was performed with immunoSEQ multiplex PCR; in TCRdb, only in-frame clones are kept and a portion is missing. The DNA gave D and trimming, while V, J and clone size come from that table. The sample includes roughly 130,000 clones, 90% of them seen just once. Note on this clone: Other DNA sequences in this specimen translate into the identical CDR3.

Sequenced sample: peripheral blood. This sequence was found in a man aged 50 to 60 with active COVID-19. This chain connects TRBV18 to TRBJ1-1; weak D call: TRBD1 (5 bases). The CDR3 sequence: CASSLTENTEAFF. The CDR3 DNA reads TGTGCCAGCTCCCTGACAGAGAACACTGAAGCTTTCTTT.